This TCR beta chain was captured by sequencing in a study of blood T cell repertoires in COVID-19. The method was immunoSEQ multiplex PCR; TCRdb's version includes in-frame clones alone and lacks a portion of them. The sample shows about 250,000 clones, around 87% of them seen only once. This clone was seen only a few times. Looked up from germline, CDR1 is SGHNT and CDR2 is YENEEA. The CDR3 sequence is 13 residues long. V was shortened by 5 bases and J by 4 bases, with 11 bases between the two germline ends. This clonotype was obtained from a woman aged 55-69 years with COVID-19, enrolled during active disease. The chain uses TRBV11-3 and TRBJ1-1; D might be TRBD1 (6 bases). The specimen was peripheral blood. CDR3 in amino acids: CASSAQGGTEAFF. CDR3 DNA: TGTGCCAGCAGCGCACAGGGCGGCACTGAAGCTTTCTTT.